These 7 T cell receptor beta chains were sequenced from one sample in a study of blood T cell repertoires in COVID-19. The table came from immunoSEQ multiplex PCR; TCRdb's copy has only in-frame clones and leaves some out. The sample yields 130,000 to 150,000 clones, 70% to 90% seen once. The sequenced material came from PBMCs or T cells enriched from blood (not recorded which). The receptor set was obtained from a woman in her twenties or thirties with acute COVID-19.

V gene TRBV4-3 combines with J gene TRBJ2-1; a possible D gene is TRBD1 (6 bases). CDR3 length equals 15 residues. With 4 bases removed from V and 5 bases from J, the gap between germline ends came to 15 bases. The germline gives CDR1 LGHNA, CDR2 YSLEER. The CDR3 spells CASSLEGTGNNEQFF. The CDR3 nucleotides are TGCGCCAGCAGCCTCGAAGGAACAGGGAACAATGAGCAGTTCTTC.

This chain uses TRBV27 with TRBJ2-7; 7 nucleotides align to TRBD2. The CDR3 length is 19 residues. CDR1 is MNHEY and CDR2 is SMNVEV in the germline V gene (reference sequence). The trim removed 7 bases at V and 6 bases at J, leaving 27 bases unmatched. The CDR3: CASKKDPRLAVGYGGEQYF. DNA for the CDR3: TGTGCCAGCAAAAAAGACCCTCGACTAGCCGTGGGGTATGGTGGCGAGCAGTACTTC.

The chain recombines TRBV19 with TRBJ1-5, with D maybe TRBD1 (5 bases). The CDR3 consists of 15 residues. From germline, CDR1 is LNHDA and CDR2 SQIVND (reference sequence). Trimming shortened V by 7 bases and J by 0 bases, and 13 bases separated the two germline ends. In DNA, the CDR3 is TGTGCCAGTACTACAGGTCGCTATAGCAATCAGCCCCAGCATTTT. Its protein product is CASTTGRYSNQPQHF.

The chain carries TRBV7-3 and TRBJ2-7; 8 nucleotides align to TRBD1. The CDR3 runs 14 residues. The V gene end was trimmed by 4 bases and the J gene end by 3 bases; junction bases not matched to a gene: 5. CDR1 is SGHTA and CDR2 is FQGTGA in the germline V gene. The CDR3 nucleotides are TGTGCCAGCAGCTCCGGGACAGGCTACTACGAGCAGTACTTC. Its translation: CASSSGTGYYEQYF. Together with reference TRBV7-3 and TRBJ2-7, the CDR3 gives the full variable domain: GAGVSQTPSNKVTEKGKYVELRCDPISGHTALYWYRQSLGQGPEFLIYFQGTGAADDSGLPNDRFFAVRPEGSVSTLKIQRTERGDSAVYLCASSSGTGYYEQYFGPGTRLTVT.

The gene calls are TRBV24-1 and TRBJ2-3, with 10 nucleotides matching TRBD1. V was pared by 9 bases and J by 6 bases, with 14 bases of the junction left unmatched. The germline CDR1 and CDR2 sequences are KGHDR and SFDVKD. CDR3 length: 16 amino acids. The CDR3 bases are TGTGCCACCGGGACAGGGGACTTTCAAATTATTGATACGCAGTATTTT. Amino acid sequence: CATGTGDFQIIDTQYF.

The chain has TRBV9 and TRBJ1-5, with D unclear. CDR1 SGDLS and CDR2 YYNGEE come from the germline V gene. The CDR3 is 17 residues long. V lost 2 bases and J 3 bases, leaving 18 bases between the germline ends. The CDR3 loop reads CASSVQVPVRNNQPQHF. DNA for the CDR3: TGTGCCAGCAGCGTCCAAGTACCAGTTCGTAACAATCAGCCCCAGCATTTT.

This sequence joins TRBV4-2 and TRBJ2-1, with 9 nucleotides matching TRBD2. The CDR3 is 17 residues long. V shed 0 bases, J shed 5 bases, and the junction held 8 bases outside the gene matches. Germline CDR1 is LGHNA and CDR2 is YNFKEQ. The DNA of the CDR3 is TGTGCCAGCAGCCAAGACCCAATAGCGGGGGAAGACAATGAGCAGTTCTTC. It yields the protein CASSQDPIAGEDNEQFF.